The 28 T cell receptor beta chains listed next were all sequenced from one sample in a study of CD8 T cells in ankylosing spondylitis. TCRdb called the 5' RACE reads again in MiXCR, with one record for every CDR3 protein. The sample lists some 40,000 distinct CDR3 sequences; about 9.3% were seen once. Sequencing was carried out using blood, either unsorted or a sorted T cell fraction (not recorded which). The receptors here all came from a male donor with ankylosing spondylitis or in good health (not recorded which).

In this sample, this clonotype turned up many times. For the CDR3, the DNA is TGTGCCATCAGTGATGAGGGACAGTACGTGGCCCAGTACTTC. Translated: CAISDEGQYVAQYF. The chain is built from TRBV10-3 and TRBJ2-5; 7 nucleotides agree with TRBD1. The CDR3 sequence is 14 residues long. Germline trimming cut 3 bases from V and 9 bases from J; bases unmatched to any gene: 10. Germline CDR1 ENHRY, CDR2 SYGVKD.

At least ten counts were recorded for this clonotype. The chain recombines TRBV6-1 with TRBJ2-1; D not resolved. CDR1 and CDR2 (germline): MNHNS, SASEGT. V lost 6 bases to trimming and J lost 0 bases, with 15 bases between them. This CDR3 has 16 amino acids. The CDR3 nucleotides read TGTGCCAGCAGCCCGCACGGCACCAGCTCCTACAATGAGCAGTTCTTC. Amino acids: CASSPHGTSSYNEQFF.

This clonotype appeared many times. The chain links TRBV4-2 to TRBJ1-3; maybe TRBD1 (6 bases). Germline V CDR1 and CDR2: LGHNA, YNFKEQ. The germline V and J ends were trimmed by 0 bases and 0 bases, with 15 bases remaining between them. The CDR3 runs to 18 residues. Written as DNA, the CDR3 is TGTGCCAGCAGCCAAGATCGATCGGGGGCCCGCTCTGGAAACACCATATATTTT. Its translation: CASSQDRSGARSGNTIYF.

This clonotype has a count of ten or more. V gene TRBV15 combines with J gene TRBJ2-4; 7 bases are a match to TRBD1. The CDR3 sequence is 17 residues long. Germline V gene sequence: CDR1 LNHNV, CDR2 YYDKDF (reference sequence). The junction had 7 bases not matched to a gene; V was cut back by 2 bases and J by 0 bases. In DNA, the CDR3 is TGTGCCACCAGCAGAAGCACAGGGGAAGGAGCCAAAAACATTCAGTACTTC. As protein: CATSRSTGEGAKNIQYF.

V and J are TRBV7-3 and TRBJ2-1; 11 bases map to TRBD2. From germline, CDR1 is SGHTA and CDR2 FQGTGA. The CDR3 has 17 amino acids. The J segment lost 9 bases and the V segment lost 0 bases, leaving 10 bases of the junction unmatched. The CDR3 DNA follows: TGTGCCAGCAGCTTAACGCCGAGTAGCGGGAGGGCCGCTGAGCAGTTCTTC. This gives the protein CASSLTPSSGRAAEQFF.

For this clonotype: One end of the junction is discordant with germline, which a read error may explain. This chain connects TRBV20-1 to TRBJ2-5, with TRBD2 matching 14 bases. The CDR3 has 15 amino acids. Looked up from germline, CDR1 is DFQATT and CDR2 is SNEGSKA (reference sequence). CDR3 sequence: CSVRLAGGLQETQYF. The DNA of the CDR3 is TGCAGTGTTAGACTAGCGGGAGGGCTCCAAGAGACCCAGTACTTC.

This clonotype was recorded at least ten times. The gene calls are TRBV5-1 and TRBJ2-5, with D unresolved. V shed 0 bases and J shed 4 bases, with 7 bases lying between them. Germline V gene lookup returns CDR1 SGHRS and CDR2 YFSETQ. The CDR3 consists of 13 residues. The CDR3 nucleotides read TGCGCCAGCAGCTTGGTAATGGGAGAGACCCAGTACTTC. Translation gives CASSLVMGETQYF.

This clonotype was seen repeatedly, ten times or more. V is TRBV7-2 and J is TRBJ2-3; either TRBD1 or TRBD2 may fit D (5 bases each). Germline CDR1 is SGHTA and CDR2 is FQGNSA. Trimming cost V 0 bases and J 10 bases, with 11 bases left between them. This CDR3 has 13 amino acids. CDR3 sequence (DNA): TGTGCCAGCAGCTTAGCCTGGACGGGGCCGCAGTATTTT. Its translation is CASSLAWTGPQYF.

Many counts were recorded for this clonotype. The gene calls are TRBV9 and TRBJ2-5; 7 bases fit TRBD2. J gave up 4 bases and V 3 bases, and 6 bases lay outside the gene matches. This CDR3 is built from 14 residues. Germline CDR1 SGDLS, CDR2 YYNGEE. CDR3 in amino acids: CASSASSGTETQYF. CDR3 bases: TGTGCCAGCAGCGCCTCTAGCGGCACAGAGACCCAGTACTTC.

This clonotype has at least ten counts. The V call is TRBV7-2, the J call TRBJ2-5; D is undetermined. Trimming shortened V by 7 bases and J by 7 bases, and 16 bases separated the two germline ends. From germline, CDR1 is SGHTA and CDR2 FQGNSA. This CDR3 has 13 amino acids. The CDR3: CASNLDGPGTQYF. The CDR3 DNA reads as TGTGCCAGCAATTTGGACGGACCCGGGACCCAGTACTTC. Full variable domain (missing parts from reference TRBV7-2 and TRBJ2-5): GAGVSQSPSNKVTEKGKDVELRCDPISGHTALYWYRQSLGQGLEFLIYFQGNSAPDKSGLPSDRFSAERTGGSVSTLTIQRTQQEDSAVYLCASNLDGPGTQYFGPGTRLLVL.

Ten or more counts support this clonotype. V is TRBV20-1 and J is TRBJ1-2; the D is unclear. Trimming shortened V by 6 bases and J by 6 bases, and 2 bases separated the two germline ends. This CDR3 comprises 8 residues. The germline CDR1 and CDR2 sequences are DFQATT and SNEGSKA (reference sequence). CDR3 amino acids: CSAHGYTF. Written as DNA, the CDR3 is TGCAGTGCCCATGGCTACACCTTC.

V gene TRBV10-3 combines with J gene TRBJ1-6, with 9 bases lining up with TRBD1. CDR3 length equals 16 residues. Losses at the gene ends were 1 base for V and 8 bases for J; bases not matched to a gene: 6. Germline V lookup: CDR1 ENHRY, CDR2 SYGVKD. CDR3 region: CAISEFEGQGYSPLHF. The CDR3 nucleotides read TGTGCCATCAGTGAGTTCGAGGGACAGGGATATTCACCCCTCCACTTT.

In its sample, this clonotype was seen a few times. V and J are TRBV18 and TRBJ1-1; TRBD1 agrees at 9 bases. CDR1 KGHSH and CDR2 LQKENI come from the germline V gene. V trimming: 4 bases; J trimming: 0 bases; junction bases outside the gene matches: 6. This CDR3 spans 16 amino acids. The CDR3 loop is CASSRAGQGMNTEAFF. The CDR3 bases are TGTGCCAGCTCACGTGCGGGACAGGGAATGAACACTGAAGCTTTCTTT.

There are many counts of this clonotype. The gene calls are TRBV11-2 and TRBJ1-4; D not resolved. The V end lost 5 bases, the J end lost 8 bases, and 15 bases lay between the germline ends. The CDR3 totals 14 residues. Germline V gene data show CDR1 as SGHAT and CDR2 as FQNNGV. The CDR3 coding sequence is TGTGCCAGCAGCCCCGGGATACCTCGCGAAAAACTGTTTTTT. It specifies CASSPGIPREKLFF.

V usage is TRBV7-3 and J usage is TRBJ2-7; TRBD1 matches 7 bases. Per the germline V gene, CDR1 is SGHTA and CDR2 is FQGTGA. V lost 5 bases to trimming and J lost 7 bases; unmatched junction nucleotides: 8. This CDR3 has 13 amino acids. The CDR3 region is CASSLFRGQEQYF. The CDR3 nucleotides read TGTGCCAGCAGCCTATTTAGGGGACAGGAGCAGTACTTC.

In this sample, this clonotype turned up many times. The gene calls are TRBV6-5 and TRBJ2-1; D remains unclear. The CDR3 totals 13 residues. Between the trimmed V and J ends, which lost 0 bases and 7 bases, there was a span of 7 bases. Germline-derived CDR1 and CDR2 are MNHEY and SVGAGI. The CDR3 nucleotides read TGTGCCAGCAGTTACTCCTCAGGAAATGAGCAGTTCTTC. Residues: CASSYSSGNEQFF.

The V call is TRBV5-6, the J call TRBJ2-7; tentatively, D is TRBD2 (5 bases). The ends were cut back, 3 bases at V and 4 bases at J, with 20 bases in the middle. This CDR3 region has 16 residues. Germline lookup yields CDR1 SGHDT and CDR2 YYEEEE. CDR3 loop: CASSSLNLEAFYEQYF. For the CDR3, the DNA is TGTGCCAGCAGCTCCCTCAACTTGGAGGCCTTTTACGAGCAGTACTTC.

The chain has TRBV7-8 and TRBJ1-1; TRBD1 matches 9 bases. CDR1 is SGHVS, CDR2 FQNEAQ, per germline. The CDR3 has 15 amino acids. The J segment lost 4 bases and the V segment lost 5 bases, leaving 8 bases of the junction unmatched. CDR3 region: CASSHRDREGTEAFF. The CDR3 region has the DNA TGTGCCAGCAGCCACCGGGACAGGGAGGGCACTGAAGCTTTCTTT. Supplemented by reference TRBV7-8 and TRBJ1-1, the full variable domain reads GAGVSQSPRYKVAKRGQDVALRCDPISGHVSLFWYQQALGQGPEFLTYFQNEAQLDKSGLPSDRFFAERPEGSVSTLKIQRTQQEDSAVYLCASSHRDREGTEAFFGQGTRLTVV.

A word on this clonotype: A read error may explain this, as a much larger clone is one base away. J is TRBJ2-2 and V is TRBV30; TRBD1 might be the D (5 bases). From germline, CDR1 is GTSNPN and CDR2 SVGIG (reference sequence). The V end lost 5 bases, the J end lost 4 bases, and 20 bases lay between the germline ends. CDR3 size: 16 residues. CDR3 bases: TGTGCCTGGTCGACAAGGGGTGCAGGATTCACCGGGGAGCTGTTTTTT. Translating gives CAWSTRGAGFTGELFF.

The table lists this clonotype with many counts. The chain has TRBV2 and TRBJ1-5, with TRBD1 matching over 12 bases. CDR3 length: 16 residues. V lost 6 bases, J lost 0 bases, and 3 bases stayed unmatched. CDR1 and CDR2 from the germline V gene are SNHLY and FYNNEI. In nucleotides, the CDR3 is TGTGCCAGCAGGGGGACAGGGGGCTATAGCAATCAGCCCCAGCATTTT. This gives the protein CASRGTGGYSNQPQHF.

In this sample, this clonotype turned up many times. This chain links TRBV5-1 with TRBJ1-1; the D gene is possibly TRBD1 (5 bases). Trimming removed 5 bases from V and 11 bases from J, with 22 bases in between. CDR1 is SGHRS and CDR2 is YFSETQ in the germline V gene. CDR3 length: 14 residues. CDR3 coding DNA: TGCGCCAGCAGTCCTCCCGGGACCCACGGATCGGCTTTCTTT. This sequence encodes CASSPPGTHGSAFF.

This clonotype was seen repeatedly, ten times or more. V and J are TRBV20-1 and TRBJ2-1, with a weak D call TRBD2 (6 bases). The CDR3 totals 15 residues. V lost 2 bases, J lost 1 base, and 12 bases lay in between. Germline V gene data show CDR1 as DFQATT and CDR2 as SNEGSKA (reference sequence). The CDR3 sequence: CSARSAGGSYNEQFF. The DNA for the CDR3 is TGCAGTGCTAGAAGTGCCGGAGGGTCCTACAATGAGCAGTTCTTC.

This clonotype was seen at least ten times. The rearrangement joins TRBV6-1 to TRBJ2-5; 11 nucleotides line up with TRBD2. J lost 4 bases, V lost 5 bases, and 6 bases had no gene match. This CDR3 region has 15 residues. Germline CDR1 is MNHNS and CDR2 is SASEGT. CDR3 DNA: TGTGCCAGCAGTCAGGGACTAGCGGTTGGAGAGACCCAGTACTTC. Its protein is CASSQGLAVGETQYF.

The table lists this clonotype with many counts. The DNA of the CDR3 is TGCGCCAGCAGTGACGGGAATTTGGGGTGGCTGTTTTTT. Translation: CASSDGNLGWLFF. The chain links TRBV5-1 to TRBJ2-2, with D perhaps TRBD2 (5 bases). The length of the CDR3 is 13 residues. Germline lookup yields CDR1 SGHRS and CDR2 YFSETQ. V lost 5 bases and J 13 bases, leaving 18 bases between the germline ends.

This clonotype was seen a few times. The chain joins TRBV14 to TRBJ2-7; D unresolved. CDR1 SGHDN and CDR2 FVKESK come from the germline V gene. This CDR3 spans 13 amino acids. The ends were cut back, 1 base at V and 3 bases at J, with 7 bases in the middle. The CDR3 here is CASSQGVSYEQYF. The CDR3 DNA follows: TGTGCCAGCAGCCAAGGTGTCAGCTACGAGCAGTACTTC.

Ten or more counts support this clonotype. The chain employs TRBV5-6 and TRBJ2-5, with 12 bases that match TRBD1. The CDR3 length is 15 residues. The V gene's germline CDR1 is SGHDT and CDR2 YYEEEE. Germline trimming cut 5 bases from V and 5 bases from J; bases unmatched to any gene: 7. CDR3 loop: CASSPGQGASETQYF. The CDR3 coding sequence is TGTGCCAGCAGTCCGGGACAGGGGGCAAGTGAGACCCAGTACTTC.

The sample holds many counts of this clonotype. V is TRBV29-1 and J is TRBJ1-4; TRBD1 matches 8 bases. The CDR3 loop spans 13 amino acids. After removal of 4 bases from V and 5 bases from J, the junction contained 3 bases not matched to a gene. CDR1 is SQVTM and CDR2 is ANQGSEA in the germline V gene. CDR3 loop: CSVGTGGNEKLFF. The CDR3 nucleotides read TGCAGCGTTGGAACAGGGGGGAATGAAAAACTGTTTTTT.

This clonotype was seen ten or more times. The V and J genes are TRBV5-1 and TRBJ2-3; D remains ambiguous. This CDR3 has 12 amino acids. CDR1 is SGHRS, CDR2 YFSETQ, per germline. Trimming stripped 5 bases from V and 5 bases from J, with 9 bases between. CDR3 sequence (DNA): TGCGCCAGCAGGCAGACTGGAGATACGCAGTATTTT. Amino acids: CASRQTGDTQYF. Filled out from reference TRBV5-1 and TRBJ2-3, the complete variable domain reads KAGVTQTPRYLIKTRGQQVTLSCSPISGHRSVSWYQQTPGQGLQFLFEYFSETQRNKGNFPGRFSGRQFSNSRSEMNVSTLELGDSALYLCASRQTGDTQYFGPGTRLTVL.